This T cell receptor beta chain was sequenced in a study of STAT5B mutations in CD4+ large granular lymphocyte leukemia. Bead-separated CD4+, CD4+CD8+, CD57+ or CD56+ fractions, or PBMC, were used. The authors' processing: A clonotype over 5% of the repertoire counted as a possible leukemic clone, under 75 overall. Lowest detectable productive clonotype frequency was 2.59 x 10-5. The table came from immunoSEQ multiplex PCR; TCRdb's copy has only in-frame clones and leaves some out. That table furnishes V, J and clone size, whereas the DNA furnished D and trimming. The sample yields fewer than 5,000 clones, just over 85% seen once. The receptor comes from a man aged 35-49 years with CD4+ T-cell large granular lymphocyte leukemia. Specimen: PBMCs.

The CDR3 DNA sequence: TGTGCCAGCAGCCAGGGACGGAGCTCCTACGAGCAGTACTTC. This sequence encodes CASSQGRSSYEQYF. The rearrangement links TRBV11-3 to TRBJ2-7; D is possibly TRBD1 or TRBD2 (5 bases each). The CDR3 has 14 amino acids. Germline loops: CDR1 SGHNT, CDR2 YENEEA. V was cut by 5 bases and J by 0 bases, with 11 bases left in between.